A single sample is the source of the 20 T cell receptor beta chains below, sequenced in a study of blood T cell repertoires in COVID-19. Libraries were prepared by immunoSEQ multiplex PCR; TCRdb keeps only in-frame clonotypes and omits some of them. The top ten hold under 3.5% of the sample, which has about 220,000 clones, approximately 81% seen once. Sample: peripheral blood. These receptors were taken from a man between 45 and 60 years old who had recovered from COVID-19.

The chain is built from TRBV5-1 and TRBJ2-1; 8 bases match TRBD2. The CDR3 is 19 amino acids. With V trimmed by 0 bases and J by 4 bases, 15 bases remained unmatched. Germline CDR1 SGHRS, CDR2 YFSETQ. Here the CDR3 reads CASSLAEARREASYNEQFF. The DNA for the CDR3 is TGCGCCAGCAGCTTGGCGGAGGCGCGGCGGGAGGCCTCTTACAATGAGCAGTTCTTC.

The chain employs TRBV9 and TRBJ1-1; 9 bases fit TRBD1. The CDR3 covers 14 residues. Germline CDR1 SGDLS, CDR2 YYNGEE. V shed 3 bases, J shed 5 bases, and the junction held 5 bases outside the gene matches. The CDR3 DNA is TGTGCCAGCAGCGGTGGGACAGGGTATACTGAAGCTTTCTTT. Translation: CASSGGTGYTEAFF.

The gene calls are TRBV7-8 and TRBJ1-6; D call uncertain. Trimming cost V 1 base and J 0 bases, with 13 bases left between them. The CDR3 runs 18 residues. CDR1 is SGHVS, CDR2 FQNEAQ, per germline. CDR3 coding DNA: TGTGCCAGCAGCTTAGGGATGAGGCGGAGCTCCTATAATTCACCCCTCCACTTT. Translated: CASSLGMRRSSYNSPLHF.

The chain combines TRBV3-1 (or the pseudogene TRBV3-2) with TRBJ2-1; 7 bases map to TRBD1. The CDR3 runs 15 residues. The V gene's germline CDR1 is LGHDT and CDR2 YNNKEL (reference sequence). The junction had 11 bases not matched to a gene; V was cut back by 5 bases and J by 7 bases. The CDR3 nucleotides read TGTGCCAGCAGCGACCCGCCGACAGGGAAAAATGAGCAGTTCTTC. Amino acid sequence: CASSDPPTGKNEQFF.

This chain's CDR3 is CASSARSVYEQYF. The CDR3 DNA follows: TGTGCCAGCAGTGCTCGGTCCGTATACGAGCAGTACTTC. The chain joins TRBV27 to TRBJ2-7; the D is unclear. The CDR3 extends over 13 amino acids. Trimming stripped 5 bases from V and 4 bases from J, with 12 bases between. Germline-derived CDR1 and CDR2 are MNHEY and SMNVEV (reference sequence).

The chain links TRBV19 to TRBJ2-5; 10 positions agree with TRBD2. The germline V gene has CDR1 LNHDA and CDR2 SQIVND (reference sequence). The CDR3 contains 15 residues. The V and J ends lost 4 bases and 2 bases, in that order; junction bases with no gene match: 4. The CDR3 spells CASSSRTSGQETQYF. In nucleotides, the CDR3 is TGTGCCAGTAGTAGCCGGACTAGCGGACAAGAGACCCAGTACTTC.

The chain has TRBV7-8 and TRBJ2-7; D possibly corresponds to TRBD2 (5 bases). CDR1 SGHVS and CDR2 FQNEAQ come from the germline V gene. Trimming left V 3 bases short and J 2 bases short, with 11 bases between. CDR3 length: 14 amino acids. The CDR3 nucleotides are TGTGCCAGCAGCTTCTTATCGGGGACCTACGAGCAGTACTTC. As protein: CASSFLSGTYEQYF.

This chain connects TRBV7-2 to TRBJ1-3; D is unclear. Germline lookup yields CDR1 SGHTA and CDR2 FQGNSA. Deletions cut 1 base from V and 4 bases from J, with 11 bases between. The CDR3 consists of 15 residues. The CDR3 is CASSLDGSTGNTIYF. In nucleotides, the CDR3 is TGTGCCAGCAGCTTAGACGGGTCGACGGGAAACACCATATATTTT.

The chain uses TRBV28 and TRBJ2-7, with 12 bases that match TRBD2. Germline CDR1 MDHEN, CDR2 SYDVKM. This CDR3 has 18 residues. Trimming removed 4 bases from V and 1 base from J; junction bases left unmatched: 11. CDR3 in amino acids: CASSYPQRLAGGSYEQYF. The CDR3 DNA follows: TGTGCCAGCAGTTACCCTCAAAGGCTAGCGGGAGGGTCCTACGAGCAGTACTTC.

This clone was seen once. The J gene is TRBJ2-1, the V gene TRBV27; 8 bases are shared with TRBD2. The CDR3 consists of 16 residues. Germline values: CDR1 MNHEY, CDR2 SMNVEV (reference sequence). V was clipped by 3 bases and J by 7 bases; unmatched bases: 11. CDR3 in amino acids: CASSFITGGPWNEQFF. CDR3 nucleotides: TGTGCCAGCAGTTTTATTACGGGAGGGCCGTGGAATGAGCAGTTCTTC.

This clone was picked up a small number of times. This chain uses TRBV16 with TRBJ2-1; D possibly corresponds to TRBD2 (5 bases). CDR3 length: 13 residues. Trimming cost V 9 bases and J 5 bases, with 14 bases left between them. Germline V lookup: CDR1 KGHSY, CDR2 FQNENV. The CDR3, as DNA: TGTGCCAGTCAGTACGGGATGGACAATGAGCAGTTCTTC. Encoded protein: CASQYGMDNEQFF.

The gene calls are TRBV27 and TRBJ1-6; D perhaps matches TRBD1 (5 bases). From germline, CDR1 is MNHEY and CDR2 SMNVEV (reference sequence). The CDR3 has 14 amino acids. V was shortened by 5 bases and J by 7 bases, with 12 bases between the two germline ends. CDR3 sequence (DNA): TGTGCCAGCAGTATGGGGCTCTTAAATTCACCCCTCCACTTT. Its translation: CASSMGLLNSPLHF.

The chain employs TRBV18 and TRBJ1-6; perhaps TRBD1 as D (5 bases). This CDR3 comprises 12 residues. V was cut by 5 bases and J by 10 bases, with 9 bases left in between. Germline V gene lookup returns CDR1 KGHSH and CDR2 LQKENI. DNA for the CDR3: TGTGCCAGCTCATCGGAGGGGTCACCCCTCCACTTT. This gives the protein CASSSEGSPLHF. The full variable domain, its missing parts supplied by reference TRBV18 and TRBJ1-6, is NAGVMQNPRHLVRRRGQEARLRCSPMKGHSHVYWYRQLPEEGLKFMVYLQKENIIDESGMPKERFSAEFPKEGPSILRIQQVVRGDSAAYFCASSSEGSPLHFGNGTRLTVT.

This chain uses TRBV15 with TRBJ2-1, with D possibly being TRBD1 (5 bases). The V and J ends lost 2 bases and 4 bases respectively, with 15 bases between them. CDR1 is LNHNV, CDR2 YYDKDF, per germline (reference sequence). The CDR3 runs to 16 residues. For the CDR3, the DNA is TGTGCCACCAGCAGATATGAGGCGACAGTGTACAATGAGCAGTTCTTC. Its protein product is CATSRYEATVYNEQFF.

In DNA form, the CDR3 reads TGTGCCAGCAGTGAATACAGAGAGCAGTTCTTC. It is translated as CASSEYREQFF. J is TRBJ2-1 and V is TRBV2; D gene ambiguous. The CDR3 covers 11 residues. The germline V gene has CDR1 SNHLY and CDR2 FYNNEI. V was shortened by 2 bases and J by 10 bases, with 6 bases between the two germline ends.

The gene calls are TRBV5-5 and TRBJ2-1; no reliable D call. Germline CDR1 is SGHKS and CDR2 is YYEKEE (reference sequence). V gave up 4 bases and J gave up 1 base, with 12 bases separating them. This CDR3 region has 15 residues. The CDR3 reads CASSTSMWSYNEQFF. CDR3 bases: TGTGCCAGCAGCACCTCTATGTGGTCCTACAATGAGCAGTTCTTC.

J is TRBJ2-1 and V is TRBV7-9; TRBD1 matches at 9 bases. J gave up 8 bases and V 7 bases, and 15 bases lay outside the gene matches. Germline values: CDR1 SEHNR, CDR2 FQNEAQ (reference sequence). The CDR3 is 16 residues long. The CDR3 coding sequence is TGTGCCAGCATCCGTTTTGACAGGGGGATTGTCGATGAGCAGTTCTTC. Protein: CASIRFDRGIVDEQFF.

This clone was detected a few times. DNA of the CDR3: TGTGCCAGCAGTTTAGTACAGGGTAGGACTGAAGCTTTCTTT. It encodes CASSLVQGRTEAFF. The J gene is TRBJ1-1, the V gene TRBV28, with D maybe TRBD1 (6 bases). The CDR3 runs to 14 residues. V was shortened by 2 bases and J by 5 bases, with 12 bases between the two germline ends. CDR1 MDHEN and CDR2 SYDVKM come from the germline V gene.

There are a few counts of this clone. The V call is TRBV3-1 (or the pseudogene TRBV3-2), the J call TRBJ2-3; TRBD2 agrees at 7 bases. V dropped 0 bases and J dropped 0; count of bases not matched to a gene: 6. Germline V gene sequence: CDR1 LGHDT, CDR2 YNNKEL (reference sequence). The CDR3 consists of 17 residues. CDR3 sequence reads: CASSQDLSGVSTDTQYF. The CDR3 coding sequence is TGTGCCAGCAGCCAAGATTTGAGCGGGGTGAGCACAGATACGCAGTATTTT.

V usage is TRBV13 and J usage is TRBJ2-7, with 10 bases aligning to TRBD1. CDR3 length: 14 residues. V gave up 5 bases and J gave up 6 bases; unmatched junction bases: 7. Germline CDR1 reads PRHDT; CDR2 reads FYEKMQ (reference sequence). CDR3: CASSPDRGLGEQYF. The CDR3, as DNA: TGTGCCAGCAGCCCCGACAGGGGGCTTGGCGAGCAGTACTTC.